This entry features one T cell receptor beta chain sequence. The data were obtained in a study of blood T cell repertoires in COVID-19. In the original processing: Nucleated cell counts were estimated from reference gene primer amplification. Repertoires were generated with immunoSEQ multiplex PCR, while TCRdb's copy carries only in-frame clones and drops some. V and J calls and clone size are as listed in that table; D and trimming were resolved from the DNA. The sample gives about 120,000 clones, roughly 85% of which show up once; about 2.1% is in the top ten. The V gene end was trimmed by 7 bases and the J gene end by 6 bases; junction bases not matched to a gene: 13. Germline V lookup: CDR1 MNHEY, CDR2 SMNVEV (reference sequence). The length of the CDR3 is 15 residues.

The sequence was obtained from a man aged 25-45 years with acute or convalescent COVID-19. The sequenced sample consisted of peripheral blood. The V gene is TRBV27, the J gene TRBJ1-1, with 8 nucleotides matching TRBD1. CDR3 sequence: CASIYPGQVVPEAFF. The CDR3 DNA sequence: TGTGCCAGCATTTACCCGGGACAGGTCGTCCCTGAAGCTTTCTTT.